Included here is one T cell receptor (beta chain) sequence, with context. There is no known antigen for this receptor. No base-level quality is on record; no much larger clone is a single base apart. This entry is derived from a study of PD-1 blockade in classical Hodgkin lymphoma (dated by TCRdb to the early 2020s). About the study as a whole: Nivolumab dosing was 3 mg/kg intravenously every 2 weeks, continuing until either disease progression or unacceptable toxicity. The study used TCR beta sequencing and CyTOF to define a peripheral blood immune signature of response to PD-1 blockade in classical Hodgkin lymphoma. Beyond this particular receptor, the publication reports: The study was limited to a single clinical trial cohort, and causes of repertoire differences, possibly disease activity or prior therapy, remained undefined. Trial patients achieving complete response had baseline diversity similar to newly diagnosed patients, whereas partial responders and progressors had significantly lower diversity. CD4+ but not CD8+ TCR diversity rose significantly by C4D1 (p=0.0027 vs p=0.16), most apparent in complete responders (p=0.02). Newly diagnosed patients were reported to have lower baseline TCR diversity than healthy donors, and relapsed/refractory patients were reported to have lower baseline TCR diversity still. Lower diversity was seen in patients whose nivolumab began less than 1 year after ASCT, and these patients were left out of later analyses so that immune reconstitution would not confound the results.

The Qiagen DNeasy kit was used to extract genomic DNA from unsorted PBMCs and from the negatively selected CD4+ and CD8+ fractions. Using primers that anneal to V and J segments, immunoSEQ multiplex PCR amplified the TCR beta CDR3 regions. A synthetic immune receptor repertoire was used to minimize amplification bias, and any residual bias was removed computationally once sequencing was done. Concerning the study's data processing: Custom Python scripts were used to quantify repertoire diversity as the Shannon entropy index. Unsorted, CD4+ and CD8+ repertoires were examined separately, except in combined analyses, for which CD4+ and CD8+ sequences were merged in silico. Clonal expansion was defined as a frequency increase of at least 2-fold after treatment compared with C1D1, and clones undetected at baseline were assigned a pseudocount of 0.5. Clones with 0 or 1 copy at C1D1 were classified as singleton clones, and clones with 2 or more copies were classified as non-singleton clones. Clones expanded in unsorted samples were annotated as CD4+, CD8+ or unknown by matching protein sequences in sorted samples from the same patient. Wilcoxon tests on paired samples were used to test diversity changes from C1D1 to C4D1. Entries here come from immuneACCESS through TCRdb and include only in-frame sequences with V and J called. Some clones fail to appear in such tables; in the studies checked, an unresolved V gene covers under half of the shortfall, and the cause of the remainder is unknown. That table is the source of V, J and clone size, and D and trimming were worked out from the DNA. Here the sample has around 19,000 clones; 75% to 85% occur a single time. The ten largest clonotypes hold 35% to 50% of the sample.

This specimen's time point label, per the study, means: cycle 2 day 1 (C2D1) of nivolumab. Every trial patient had relapsed following autologous stem cell transplantation, and prior brentuximab vedotin exposure was what differed among cohorts A, B and C. The trial cohort comprised 56 patients with relapsed/refractory classical Hodgkin lymphoma whose best overall responses were complete response, partial response or progressive disease. Single-agent nivolumab was administered to trial patients in the multi-cohort phase II CheckMate 205 trial. Best overall response was determined by an independent review committee according to the 2007 International Working Group response criteria. PBMCs from the trial were collected at three points: immediately before nivolumab initiation (C1D1), and during therapy at cycle 2 day 1 and cycle 4 day 1. Peripheral blood was collected in 8 mL Vacutainer Cell Preparation Tubes, from which PBMCs were isolated by centrifugation and then cryopreserved.

According to the germline V gene, CDR1 reads SGHNT and CDR2 reads YENEEA. The junction shows trimming of 5 bases on V and 1 base on J, and the gene matches do not reach 9 bases of it. Including cysteine and phenylalanine, the CDR3 has 16 amino acids. The retained sequence is limited to the CDR3, 48 bases, with the frame set at the first base. The input for sequencing was peripheral blood mononuclear cells (PBMCs), taken before the second cycle of nivolumab. The TCR was taken from a human donor with classical Hodgkin lymphoma. The rearrangement joined TRBV11-3 to TRBJ2-3; 7 central nucleotides agree with TRBD1. The nucleotides read TGTGCCAGCAGCGGCACAGGGGAGCTGGGCACAGATACGCAGTATTTT. Translated, this gives CASSGTGELGTDTQYF.